This T cell receptor beta chain was captured in a study of Graves' ophthalmopathy and Graves' hyperthyroidism. Regarding the study as a whole: Blood shared most expanded thyroid clonotypes above 0.001 frequency.

Points on this clonotype: Its specificity is not known.

Ophthalmopathy donors showed moderate-to-severe activity, CAS ≥3, NOSPECS ≥4 and a duration under 3 months. Enrollment excluded any patients with other autoimmune diseases, uncontrolled infections, pregnancy or lactation. PBMCs came from less than 13 ml of fresh peripheral blood. Germline V CDR1 and CDR2: MNHNS, SASEGT. CDR3 length: 14 amino acids. Trimming took 5 bases from V and 9 from J; bases not matched to a gene: 9. Amplified material comprised TCR beta CDR3 regions derived from RNA transcripts. HTBI-primed RT-PCR formed the first round, and a multiplex PCR formed the second. One entry per CDR3 protein, called by TCRdb with MiXCR from the multiplex PCR reads. The table has about 210,000 distinct CDR3 sequences, just under 30% seen once.

The V gene is TRBV6-1, the J gene TRBJ1-5, with 8 bases matching TRBD1. This receptor was taken from a man aged 50-59 years with Graves' ophthalmopathy. The sequenced material came from peripheral blood. As DNA, the CDR3 is TGTGCCAGCAGTAGGCAGGGGGCCGATCGGCCCCAGCATTTT. It yields the protein CASSRQGADRPQHF.